The 7 T cell receptor beta chains presented below share a single source sample, sequenced in a study of post-analysis software for immune sequencing data. These receptors have no known antigen. Libraries were made from TCR beta cDNA, and they carried unique molecular identifiers. TCRdb reprocessed the PCR reads via MiXCR and lists one record per CDR3 protein. The profile shows a few hundred thousand distinct CDR3 sequences, more than 30% of them singletons. Regarding the study as a whole: Roughly five TRBV segments appeared more often in patients than in controls, and TRBV5-6, TRBV5-1 and TRBV20-1 were among these.

Source material: blood. These receptors all stem from a girl between 2 and 10 years old with multiple sclerosis.

Notes on this clonotype: This could be a read error, since a much larger clone is one nucleotide away. The V gene is TRBV6-1, the J gene TRBJ2-1, with D maybe TRBD1 (6 bases). This CDR3 is 11 amino acids long. Per germline, CDR1 MNHNS and CDR2 SASEGT. V was shortened by 6 bases and J by 9 bases, with 9 bases between the two germline ends. This chain's CDR3 is CASRPGAEQFF. The CDR3 DNA sequence: TGTGCCAGCAGACCAGGGGCTGAGCAGTTCTTC.

This chain links TRBV25-1 with TRBJ1-2; D not resolved. Germline CDR1 and CDR2: MGHDK and SYGVNS. The CDR3 runs 14 residues. Trimming left V 1 base short and J 1 base short, with 7 bases between. CDR3 nucleotide sequence: TGTGCCAGCAGTGAATCGATTGATAACTATGGCTACACCTTC. Its translation: CASSESIDNYGYTF.

This chain joins TRBV5-6 and TRBJ1-1, with D uncertain. Trimming took 7 bases from V and 4 from J, leaving 14 bases between them. CDR1 and CDR2 (germline): SGHDT, YYEEEE. There are 13 residues in the CDR3. The CDR3 region is CASGPDGGTEAFF. In DNA, the CDR3 is TGTGCCAGCGGCCCGGACGGAGGCACTGAAGCTTTCTTT.

This clonotype was recorded a few times. The chain couples TRBV20-1 to TRBJ2-7, with no clear D. This CDR3 comprises 12 residues. Looked up from germline, CDR1 is DFQATT and CDR2 is SNEGSKA (reference sequence). V lost 1 base and J 0 bases, leaving 4 bases between the germline ends. For the CDR3, the DNA is TGCAGTGCTAGAGGGAACTCCTACGAGCAGTACTTC. Its translation: CSARGNSYEQYF.

The chain recombines TRBV29-1 with TRBJ2-7; 9 bases align to TRBD1. Germline assignment: CDR1 SQVTM and CDR2 ANQGSEA. The V segment lost 5 bases and the J segment 6 bases; nucleotides outside the gene matches: 11. CDR3 length: 14 residues. CDR3 sequence: CSVLNPGQGFEQYF. The CDR3 DNA reads TGCAGCGTTCTAAACCCGGGACAGGGTTTCGAGCAGTACTTC.

With respect to this clonotype: A much bigger clone sits one base away, suggesting this may be a read error. CDR3 DNA: TGTGCCAGCAGCTTAAGCCTAGCGGATTACAATGAGCAGTTCTTC. Its protein is CASSLSLADYNEQFF. This chain joins TRBV7-2 and TRBJ2-1; TRBD2 matches 7 bases. This CDR3 is built from 15 residues. Trimming cost V 2 bases and J 4 bases; bases outside gene matches: 5. From germline, CDR1 is SGHTA and CDR2 FQGNSA.

The chain carries TRBV20-1 and TRBJ2-3, with D perhaps TRBD1 (5 bases). CDR3 length: 16 residues. Per germline, CDR1 DFQATT and CDR2 SNEGSKA (reference sequence). V was pared by 0 bases and J by 2 bases, with 15 bases between. CDR3 amino acids: CSARDNDRRATDTQYF. Here the CDR3 DNA reads TGCAGTGCTAGAGACAACGACAGAAGAGCCACAGATACGCAGTATTTT.